The present T cell receptor (beta chain) was sequenced within a study of spatial heterogeneity in lung cancer (dated 2019 in TCRdb). Regarding the study in general: Beta-chain transcripts were consistently detected in greater numbers than alpha-chain transcripts, which likely reflects a higher abundance of beta-chain transcripts. In the raw uncorrected reads, each unique combination of TCR and UMI appeared on average more than ten times. In non-small cell lung cancer, the study made a quantitative comparison of TCR alpha and beta repertoires among multiple tumor regions, matched nontumor lung and blood. TCR repertoire features were related to nonsynonymous mutation counts determined by whole-exome sequencing of tumor tissue. Both alpha and beta chains were TCR-sequenced in 220 or so tumor regions, roughly 70 matched nontumor lung samples and some 50 PBMC samples obtained at surgery. Study-wide findings and limitations: Confirming at a functional level the hypothesis that regional TCRs recognize regional mutations was considered to require additional single-cell paired TCR alpha and beta sequencing. Ubiquitous expanded tumor TCRs were detected in blood more often at tumor resection than at routine follow-up.

Reading the label with the study, this specimen's time point is: sample taken at primary tumor resection. For TCR sequencing, whole RNA was extracted from tumor and nontumor lung tissue, or from cryopreserved PBMC samples, and no cell sorting was done. The donors were some 70 patients from the lung TRACERx cohort who had early-stage, untreated non-small cell lung cancer. Patients were selected for TCR sequencing only if sufficient RNA was available from at least two tumor regions. The sample holds many counts of this clonotype. Its binding antigen is unknown. No much larger clonotype is one base removed from it; base qualities were not supplied. Library preparation used 5' RACE. TCRdb names NextSeq 500 as the instrument used. The TCR library protocol attached a unique molecular identifier to each TCR cDNA molecule to allow correction of PCR and sequencing errors. The paper's processing steps were these. TCR identification, UMI-based error correction and CDR3 extraction were all carried out with Decombinator tools. Expanded TCRs were defined as those above a frequency of 2 per 1,000, corresponding to the top 1% of the tumor frequency distribution. Each repertoire was subsampled 100 times to 5,000 TCRs, after which Renyi diversity was computed with the R vegan package. CDR3 similarity networks were built from amino acid triplet string-kernel similarity, with CDR3s being connected when pairwise similarity was above 0.82. Clones were called with MiXCR by TCRdb after fastp trimmed the public reads at Q25, and only in-frame beta chains were retained. Identical CDR3 proteins give one entry, which carries the most common genes and DNA. TCRdb's processing, not the study's, gives the V and J calls here. The sample has 43,000 or so distinct CDR3 sequences on record, approximately 6.8% of them singletons. 40% to 45% of the sample is taken by the ten largest.

The CDR3 measures 16 amino acids from cysteine to phenylalanine. Only the CDR3 part of the read is kept: 48 bases, read in frame from the first base. According to the germline V gene, CDR1 reads SGHTA and CDR2 reads FQGNSA. V is trimmed back by 3 bases and J by 9 bases, and the junction contains 14 bases that no gene match accounts for. This TCR was sampled from a female donor with early-stage non-small cell lung cancer. The specimen was PBMCs, collected at surgery. The chain employs TRBV7-2 and TRBJ1-5, with 7 middle bases fitting TRBD1. The CDR3 in this case is CASSFWGRGESGPQHF. DNA sequence: TGTGCCAGCAGCTTTTGGGGCAGGGGGGAATCAGGGCCCCAGCATTTT.